Listed below are T cell receptor beta chains from one sample, sequenced in a study of T-cell reconstitution after alpha-beta-depleted transplantation in children. TCRdb recomputed calls from the PCR reads with MiXCR, one row per CDR3 protein. The data contain roughly 500,000 distinct CDR3 sequences, 32% of them seen just once; the ten biggest clones take up 2% to 2.5%. Sequenced material: PBMCs from the stem cell graft donor, taken from the stem cell graft. These TCRs come from a human donor who donated a stem cell graft to a child with aplastic anemia. Each CDR3 is given with its conserved first and last residue.

v_call cdr3_aa
TRBV5-1 CASSLGQGNEKLFF
TRBV6-5 CASSYGLGVNEKLFF
TRBV30 CAWSPSYGYTF
TRBV6-2/TRBV6-3 CASMGQGWYGEPQHF
TRBV27 CASSFYPEATDTQYF
TRBV19 CASSIGGTPNNEQFF
TRBV12-3/TRBV12-4 CASSLNVGEQYF
TRBV6-1 CASRLSGGATDTQYF
TRBV12-3/TRBV12-4 CASSRRGSGNTIYF
TRBV7-2 CASSAAFGETQYF
TRBV5-1 CASSPSGRLQNEQFF
TRBV20-1 CSASGPMGGNQPQHF
TRBV15 CATSRDATSNQPQHF
TRBV7-2 CAGSFEDATTGVLFF
TRBV6-2/TRBV6-3 CASTLNRGNTGELFF
TRBV7-9 CASSLTGVTGNTIYF
TRBV6-2/TRBV6-3 CASRRQAGPGDTQYF
TRBV7-2 CASSVESGTSGWDEQFF
TRBV28 CASRAFLYNQPQHF
TRBV5-6 CASSGETENEKLFF
TRBV20-1 CSQKRRVLGHEQFF
TRBV30 CAWKSPVGPLHF
TRBV28 CASHSSGRPPDTQYF
TRBV5-1 CASSSRGSKETQYF
TRBV5-1 CASSANYDSYNEQFF
TRBV20-1 CSARVVGAKNIQYF
TRBV7-9 CASSLELVTGELFF
TRBV12-3/TRBV12-4 CASSPSGTGRYEQYF
TRBV24-1 CATSVRGNEQFF
TRBV20-1 CSARPGRLYGYTF
TRBV29-1 CSVWLTGDTQYF
TRBV18 CASSIHGGTGSTDTQYF
TRBV9 CASSEGLNSRDEQFF
TRBV5-6 CASSLWGSGELFF
TRBV20-1 CSARKGAGYGYTF
TRBV5-1 CATGQGAGELFF
TRBV5-4 CASSRGVPSSYNEQFF
TRBV19 CASSTFPGQGAGQFF
TRBV2 CASIWTPSSGANVLTF
TRBV7-9 CASSLGQGVSPEAFF
TRBV20-1 CSASPVNEQFF
TRBV9 CASSGDSISSRGQYF
TRBV3-1 CASSQDPAATETQYF
TRBV7-2 CASSFSGSGLNEQFF
TRBV20-1 CSAKGTSGNLYEQYF